Listed below are T cell receptor beta chains from one sample, sequenced in a study of blood T cells in healthy people across ages. TCRdb re-called the 5' RACE reads with MiXCR, one entry per CDR3 protein. The top ten clones hold 20% to 25% of a sample with 600,000 to 850,000 distinct CDR3 sequences, about 40% of them seen once. Material for sequencing was blood. The receptors originated from an older woman in good health. CDR3s include the opening cysteine and the closing phenylalanine or tryptophan. A D gene is named only where the DNA matches it firmly. Rows give clone size only sometimes, using once, few, many, or a class for an expanded clone.

TRBJ1-4,.,few,TRBV6-2/TRBV6-3,CASNPAESEKLFF,TGTGCCAGCAATCCCGCCGAGAGTGAAAAACTGTTTTTT
TRBJ1-2,TRBD1,few,TRBV7-9,CASSLLRSGGSYGYTF,TGTGCCAGCAGCTTACTACGGTCAGGGGGTTCATATGGCTACACCTTC
TRBJ2-4,.,.,TRBV7-2,CASSVVGMSNIQYF,TGTGCCAGCAGCGTAGTCGGGATGTCGAACATTCAGTACTTC
TRBJ2-7,TRBD2,.,TRBV28,CASSQAGALSYEQYF,TGTGCCAGCAGTCAAGCGGGAGCTCTTTCCTACGAGCAGTACTTC
TRBJ2-7,TRBD1,.,TRBV20-1,CSAGAGGKDTQYF,TGCAGTGCCGGGGCAGGGGGCAAGGATACCCAGTACTTC
TRBJ2-7,.,.,TRBV7-9,CASRPPGVEQYF,TGTGCCAGCAGACCTCCCGGGGTCGAGCAGTACTTC
TRBJ2-1,TRBD2,many,TRBV6-2/TRBV6-3,CASSFESGRAYNEQFF,TGTGCCAGCAGCTTCGAGAGCGGGAGGGCCTACAATGAGCAGTTCTTC
TRBJ1-4,.,.,TRBV4-1,CASSRILSGNEKLFF,TGCGCCAGCAGCCGGATCTTGAGCGGCAATGAAAAACTGTTTTTT
TRBJ2-7,.,.,TRBV20-1,CSARKSSYEQYF,TGCAGTGCTAGAAAAAGCTCCTACGAGCAGTACTTC
TRBJ1-1,TRBD1,once,TRBV28,CASSPGQGGMGTEAFF,TGTGCCAGCAGTCCAGGACAGGGAGGTATGGGCACTGAAGCTTTCTTT
TRBJ2-3,.,.,TRBV21-1,CASSSLPGSGRISSTDTQYF,TGTGCCAGCAGCTCCCTCCCCGGTAGCGGGAGGATCTCTAGCACAGATACGCAGTATTTT
TRBJ2-7,.,few,TRBV20-1,CSARSRQFYEQYF,TGCAGTGCTAGATCCCGACAGTTCTACGAGCAGTACTTC
TRBJ1-5,TRBD1,.,TRBV6-2/TRBV6-3,CASSSRDRGHPVGDQPQHF,TGTGCCAGCAGTTCCCGGGACAGGGGTCACCCCGTGGGTGATCAGCCCCAGCATTTT
TRBJ2-7,.,.,TRBV2,CASSDQATSYEQYF,TGTGCCAGCAGTGATCAGGCGACCTCCTACGAGCAGTACTTC
TRBJ2-5,TRBD2,.,TRBV11-2,CASSRTSGRAVGETQYF,TGTGCCAGCAGCCGGACTAGCGGGAGGGCCGTAGGAGAGACCCAGTACTTC
TRBJ2-1,.,.,TRBV2,CASSVWGTSSYNEQFF,TGTGCCAGCAGTGTGTGGGGGACGAGCTCCTACAATGAGCAGTTCTTC
TRBJ1-1,.,.,TRBV6-5,CASRPPGPLNTEAFF,TGTGCCAGCAGGCCTCCCGGACCGCTGAACACTGAAGCTTTCTTT
TRBJ2-7,.,.,TRBV6-2/TRBV6-3,CASRNRRYEQYF,TGTGCCAGCAGGAACCGGAGGTACGAGCAGTACTTC
TRBJ1-6,TRBD1,few,TRBV7-2,CASSLEGAGGSSPLHF,TGTGCCAGCAGCTTAGAGGGGGCTGGAGGAAGTTCACCCCTCCACTTT
TRBJ2-3,.,.,TRBV4-1,CASSQDQSQETQYF,TGCGCCAGCAGCCAAGATCAGTCCCAGGAAACGCAGTATTTT
TRBJ2-7,.,.,TRBV10-3,CAISRDIEWGEQYF,TGTGCCATCAGCCGGGACATCGAGTGGGGCGAGCAGTACTTC
TRBJ2-1,.,few,TRBV28,CASSFDGNPSYNEQFF,TGTGCCAGCAGTTTTGACGGGAACCCCTCCTACAATGAGCAGTTCTTC
TRBJ2-2,TRBD2,.,TRBV12-3/TRBV12-4,CASNPGGSGRANTGELFF,TGTGCCAGCAACCCCGGTGGTAGCGGGAGGGCCAACACCGGGGAGCTGTTTTTT
TRBJ2-1,.,once,TRBV30,CAWTLGRSYNEQFF,TGTGCCTGGACCCTCGGGAGATCCTACAATGAGCAGTTCTTC
TRBJ1-2,.,few,TRBV25-1,CASSETASYYGYTF,TGTGCCAGCAGTGAAACCGCATCCTACTATGGCTACACCTTC
TRBJ2-7,.,.,TRBV27,CASSKTGLYEQYF,TGTGCCAGCAGTAAAACAGGACTCTACGAGCAGTACTTC
TRBJ2-5,TRBD2,.,TRBV11-3,CVSSLAGRGREQETQYF,TGCGTCAGCAGCTTAGCGGGACGCGGGAGGGAACAAGAGACCCAGTACTTC
TRBJ1-1,.,.,TRBV24-1,CATTVRVSTEAFF,TGTGCCACCACTGTCAGGGTGAGCACTGAAGCTTTCTTT
TRBJ2-3,TRBD2,.,TRBV6-5,CASSYGASGGTGTDTQYF,TGTGCCAGCAGTTACGGTGCTAGCGGGGGGACCGGCACAGATACGCAGTATTTT
TRBJ1-1,.,.,TRBV28,CASTDSRAMNTEVFF,TGTGCCAGCACGGACAGTAGAGCCATGAACACTGAAGTTTTCTTT
TRBJ1-5,TRBD1,few,TRBV20-1,CSAVTGVNQPQHF,TGCAGTGCGGTAACAGGGGTCAATCAGCCCCAGCATTTT
TRBJ2-4,.,few,TRBV12-3/TRBV12-4,CASSEVAKNIQYF,TGTGCCAGCAGTGAAGTAGCCAAAAACATTCAGTACTTC
TRBJ2-7,.,.,TRBV18,CASSPPDGSSYNEQYF,TGTGCCAGCTCACCACCAGATGGGAGCTCCTACAATGAGCAGTACTTC
TRBJ2-3,.,few,TRBV20-1,CSASGEDGTDTQYF,TGCAGTGCTTCGGGGGAAGATGGAACAGATACGCAGTATTTT
TRBJ1-2,.,.,TRBV12-3/TRBV12-4,CASSVRGHGYTF,TGTGCCAGCAGTGTTAGGGGCCATGGCTACACCTTC
TRBJ1-1,TRBD1,.,TRBV5-6,CASSAGTDNTEAFF,TGTGCCAGCAGCGCCGGGACAGACAACACTGAAGCTTTCTTT
TRBJ1-1,TRBD1,.,TRBV27,CASTRDRANTEAFF,TGTGCCAGCACCCGGGACAGGGCGAACACTGAAGCTTTCTTT
TRBJ2-3,.,.,TRBV6-1,CASSESGNRNQDTQYF,TGTGCCAGCAGTGAATCGGGGAACAGGAACCAAGATACGCAGTATTTT
TRBJ2-1,.,.,TRBV27,CASSNRFGEQFF,TGTGCCAGCAGCAATCGGTTCGGTGAGCAGTTCTTC
TRBJ1-2,.,.,TRBV7-9,CASSHEGLSNYGYTF,TGTGCCAGCAGCCATGAAGGACTGTCGAACTATGGCTACACCTTC
TRBJ2-3,.,.,TRBV2,CASSEALSTQHTQYF,TGTGCCAGCAGTGAAGCGCTTAGCACACAACATACGCAGTATTTT
TRBJ1-5,.,few,TRBV6-6,CASSSPGGNQPQHF,TGTGCCAGCAGTTCCCCAGGGGGCAATCAGCCCCAGCATTTT
TRBJ2-1,.,.,TRBV6-5,CASTSRQGNTYNEQFF,TGTGCCAGCACTTCTCGCCAGGGCAACACCTACAATGAGCAGTTCTTC
TRBJ1-2,.,.,TRBV12-3/TRBV12-4,CASRRTGAPYGYTF,TGTGCCAGCAGGAGGACGGGAGCACCCTATGGCTACACCTTC
TRBJ2-5,.,few,TRBV20-1,CSARVGGGPETQYF,TGCAGTGCTAGAGTTGGGGGGGGGCCAGAGACCCAGTACTTC
TRBJ2-5,.,.,TRBV7-9,CASSPPDGQETQYF,TGTGCCAGCAGCCCGCCGGACGGACAAGAGACCCAGTACTTC
TRBJ2-1,TRBD2,.,TRBV6-9,CASSAPGLAGENSYNEQFF,TGTGCCAGCAGTGCTCCGGGACTAGCGGGCGAAAACTCCTACAATGAGCAGTTCTTC
TRBJ2-7,.,.,TRBV5-1,CASSLDSEFSYEQYF,TGCGCCAGCAGCTTGGACTCGGAATTCTCCTACGAGCAGTACTTC
TRBJ1-1,TRBD1,few,TRBV6-2/TRBV6-3,CASSWTGGNTEAFF,TGTGCCAGCAGTTGGACAGGGGGAAACACTGAAGCTTTCTTT
TRBJ2-5,.,.,TRBV6-1,CASSEEILGETQYF,TGTGCCAGCAGTGAGGAGATTCTCGGAGAGACCCAGTACTTC
TRBJ2-3,TRBD2,.,TRBV29-1,CSVGLAGHDTQYF,TGCAGCGTCGGACTAGCGGGGCACGATACGCAGTATTTT
TRBJ2-7,TRBD1,.,TRBV28,CASSLQDRESEQYF,TGTGCCAGCAGTTTACAGGACAGGGAAAGCGAGCAGTACTTC